One and the same sample provided the 19 T cell receptor beta chains below, sequenced in a study of Ad26.COV2.S vaccination and SARS-CoV-2 variants. The treatment was: roughly 20 received Ad26.COV2.S at low or high dose, single or two shots; several received placebo; per-sample allocation not given. It was on day 63 after the first vaccine or placebo injection that samples were taken. Data came from immunoSEQ multiplex PCR; TCRdb stores just in-frame clones and leaves some out. Here the sample spans hundreds of thousands of clones, around 89% being singletons. This specimen consisted of peripheral blood, obtained in a trial of Ad26.COV2.S vaccine versus placebo. These receptors came from a person between 18 and 59 years old who received the Ad26.COV2.S COVID-19 vaccine or a placebo.

The chain couples TRBV5-1 to TRBJ1-2; D possibly corresponds to TRBD1 (5 bases). The CDR3 has 15 amino acids. Deletions cut 0 bases from V and 3 bases from J, with 12 bases between. Germline V gene sequence: CDR1 SGHRS, CDR2 YFSETQ. The DNA for the CDR3 is TGCGCCAGCAGCTTGGATTCGGCAGGGTACTATGGCTACACCTTC. Amino acids: CASSLDSAGYYGYTF.

J is TRBJ2-5 and V is TRBV6-6, with 9 positions matching TRBD2. Per the germline V gene, CDR1 is MNHNY and CDR2 is SVGAGI (reference sequence). The CDR3 runs to 16 residues. V shed 5 bases and J 5 bases; nucleotides not matched to a gene: 12. As DNA, the CDR3 is TGTGCCAGCAGTCAGGCCCTAGCGGGACGGAGGGAGACCCAGTACTTC. Encoded protein: CASSQALAGRRETQYF.

This clone was detected once. CDR3 coding DNA: TGTGCCAGCAGTCCTAGCGGGACTAGCGGGTTATCCTCCTACAATGAGCAGTTCTTC. This translates into CASSPSGTSGLSSYNEQFF. The chain carries TRBV11-2 and TRBJ2-1; 12 bases agree with TRBD2. This CDR3 comprises 19 residues. Germline assignment: CDR1 SGHAT and CDR2 FQNNGV. The junction had 12 bases not matched to a gene; V was cut back by 6 bases and J by 0 bases.

This clone was recorded a few times. The genes are TRBV29-1 and TRBJ2-7; D is uncertain. From germline, CDR1 is SQVTM and CDR2 ANQGSEA. The CDR3 has 12 amino acids. V was pared by 0 bases and J by 4 bases, with 7 bases between. This CDR3 is CSVEEVGYEQYF. CDR3 in DNA: TGCAGCGTTGAAGAGGTAGGTTACGAGCAGTACTTC.

The rearrangement uses TRBV6-2 or TRBV6-3 and TRBJ2-7; TRBD2 agrees at 11 bases. This CDR3 is built from 15 residues. Unmatched junction bases numbered 11, after V lost 4 bases and J lost 9 bases. In germline, CDR1 is MNHEY, CDR2 SVGEGT. For the CDR3, the DNA is TGTGCCAGCAGTTTTACACTAGCGGGGGCCCTTGGGCAGTACTTC. It codes for CASSFTLAGALGQYF.

The J gene is TRBJ2-1, the V gene TRBV24-1; 9 bases map to TRBD2. In germline, CDR1 is KGHDR, CDR2 SFDVKD. J was trimmed by 9 bases and V by 3 bases; bases with no gene match: 8. This CDR3 spans 15 amino acids. DNA for the CDR3: TGTGCCACCAGTGATGGGCTAGCGGGAAAGGGTGAGCAGTTCTTC. Translated, it gives CATSDGLAGKGEQFF.

The chain carries TRBV7-9 and TRBJ2-7, with D perhaps matching TRBD2 (5 bases). Trimming stripped 0 bases from V and 3 bases from J, with 12 bases between. CDR1 SEHNR and CDR2 FQNEAQ come from the germline V gene (reference sequence). CDR3 size: 15 residues. The CDR3 reads CASSLAGVHYYEQYF. The CDR3 nucleotides are TGTGCCAGCAGCTTAGCCGGGGTGCATTACTACGAGCAGTACTTC.

This rearrangement joins TRBV19 to TRBJ2-7; 7 nucleotides align to TRBD1. Germline-derived CDR1 and CDR2 are LNHDA and SQIVND (reference sequence). V lost 8 bases, J lost 1 base, and 5 bases stayed unmatched. This CDR3 spans 13 amino acids. The CDR3 region has the DNA TGTGCCAGTGGAGAGACAGGGTCCTACGAGCAGTACTTC. Residues: CASGETGSYEQYF.

This clone is a singleton in its sample. V usage is TRBV9 and J usage is TRBJ2-2; 12 bases line up with TRBD2. The CDR3 totals 19 residues. The germline gives CDR1 SGDLS, CDR2 YYNGEE. The trim removed 1 base at V and 0 bases at J, leaving 7 bases unmatched. The CDR3 DNA follows: TGTGCCAGCAGCGTATCCTTCCTAGCGGGAGGGCCGAACACCGGGGAGCTGTTTTTT. It encodes CASSVSFLAGGPNTGELFF. Using reference TRBV9 and TRBJ2-2 for the parts outside the CDR3, the full variable domain is DSGVTQTPKHLITATGQRVTLRCSPRSGDLSVYWYQQSLDQGLQFLIQYYNGEERAKGNILERFSAQQFPDLHSELNLSSLELGDSALYFCASSVSFLAGGPNTGELFFGEGSRLTVL.

V is TRBV6-2 or TRBV6-3 and J is TRBJ1-2; D call uncertain. Trimming stripped 4 bases from V and 7 bases from J, with 16 bases between. The germline V gene has CDR1 MNHEY and CDR2 SVGEGT. This CDR3 region has 14 residues. The CDR3 region has the DNA TGTGCCAGCAGTTCTCTTCGGGAGGTCGGTGGCTACACCTTC. Protein: CASSSLREVGGYTF.

This chain connects TRBV5-4 to TRBJ2-5; D is uncertain. This CDR3 has 14 amino acids. CDR1 is SGHNT and CDR2 is YYREEE in the germline V gene (reference sequence). The V and J ends lost 4 bases and 6 bases respectively, with 16 bases between them. Written as DNA, the CDR3 is TGTGCCAGCAGCCCAAGTGGAGCACCCCAGACCCAGTACTTC. Translating it yields CASSPSGAPQTQYF.

This sequence joins TRBV21-1 and TRBJ2-3; the table's D call of TRBD2 was not tested on the DNA. TRBV21-1 is listed as a pseudogene. The CDR3 covers 18 residues. The CDR3 DNA reads TGTGCCAGCAGCAAAGTTGAGACTAGCGGGAGCGACACAGATACGCAGTATTTT. Translating gives CASSKVETSGSDTDTQYF.

The chain recombines TRBV30 with TRBJ2-2; D is undetermined. The CDR3 runs to 13 residues. Per germline, CDR1 GTSNPN and CDR2 SVGIG (reference sequence). V lost 0 bases to trimming and J lost 5 bases, with 7 bases between them. For the CDR3, the DNA is TGTGCCTGGAGTGTTAAGAGAACCGGGGAGCTGTTTTTT. This sequence encodes CAWSVKRTGELFF.

The chain carries TRBV6-1 and TRBJ2-2; D is perhaps TRBD2 (5 bases). The CDR3 covers 16 residues. CDR1 and CDR2 (germline): MNHNS, SASEGT. V lost 1 base to trimming and J lost 4 bases, with 13 bases between them. The CDR3 here is CASSEGGTGSTGELFF. In DNA form, the CDR3 reads TGTGCCAGCAGTGAAGGGGGAACGGGAAGCACCGGGGAGCTGTTTTTT.

This clone was recorded only once. The rearrangement links TRBV30 to TRBJ2-7, with 13 bases matching TRBD2. Trimming took 2 bases from V and 4 from J; bases not matched to a gene: 2. The CDR3 loop spans 14 amino acids. Germline-derived CDR1 and CDR2 are GTSNPN and SVGIG (reference sequence). The CDR3 DNA reads as TGTGCCTGGAGTCGGACTAGCGGGAGTTACGAGCAGTACTTC. This translates into CAWSRTSGSYEQYF.

This chain links TRBV7-2 with TRBJ1-1, with a weak D call TRBD1 (6 bases). This CDR3 is built from 15 residues. Trimming pared 3 bases from V and 2 bases from J, leaving 13 bases between. The germline V gene encodes CDR1 SGHTA and CDR2 FQGNSA. The CDR3 sequence is CASSFTQGFNTEAFF. CDR3 nucleotide sequence: TGTGCCAGCAGCTTTACCCAGGGGTTCAACACTGAAGCTTTCTTT.

The rearrangement joins TRBV27 to TRBJ2-3; TRBD2 agrees at 7 bases. Unmatched junction bases numbered 11, after V lost 8 bases and J lost 0 bases. The CDR3 has 16 residues. The germline V gene has CDR1 MNHEY and CDR2 SMNVEV (reference sequence). The chain's CDR3 is CASSWRLAASTDTQYF. CDR3 nucleotide sequence: TGTGCCAGCTCTTGGCGCCTAGCGGCTAGCACAGATACGCAGTATTTT.

In regard to this clone: The same CDR3 also results from other DNA sequences found in this sample. The chain couples TRBV20-1 to TRBJ2-7; D gene uncertain. Germline V gives CDR1 DFQATT, CDR2 SNEGSKA (reference sequence). The germline V and J ends were trimmed by 3 bases and 2 bases, with 5 bases remaining between them. This CDR3 is 11 amino acids long. The CDR3 nucleotides read TGCAGTGCTAGGGAAGCCTACGAGCAGTACTTC. This sequence encodes CSAREAYEQYF.

Only a few counts were recorded for this clone. This rearrangement joins TRBV7-9 to TRBJ2-1; 8 nucleotides line up with TRBD2. The CDR3 length is 16 residues. Trimming removed 5 bases from V and 9 bases from J; junction bases left unmatched: 15. From germline, CDR1 is SEHNR and CDR2 FQNEAQ (reference sequence). The CDR3 reads CASSPKPILAVTEQFF. The CDR3 DNA follows: TGTGCCAGCAGCCCAAAGCCCATACTAGCGGTTACTGAGCAGTTCTTC. The full variable domain, its missing parts supplied by reference TRBV7-9 and TRBJ2-1, is DTGVSQNPRHKITKRGQNVTFRCDPISEHNRLYWYRQTLGQGPEFLTYFQNEAQLEKSRLLSDRFSAERPKGSFSTLEIQRTEQGDSAMYLCASSPKPILAVTEQFFGPGTRLTVL.